Below are 17 T cell receptor beta chains sequenced from a single sample in a study of human T cells and chemical hapten exposure. Sample time point: patch test 2, 6 weeks after DPC sensitization. Treatment indicated: therapeutic diphenylcyclopropenone sensitization with weekly scalp DPC. TCRdb ran MiXCR on the RACE reads and lists one entry per CDR3 protein. Among over 130,000 distinct CDR3 sequences listed, about an eighth were seen once. The sample in question was whole blood, obtained in connection with sensitization to the hapten diphenylcyclopropenone (DPC). These receptors were obtained from a woman aged 50 to 60 with alopecia areata. Some clones in this sample may be carry-over from other donors' samples.

The table lists this clonotype with a few counts. This chain joins TRBV6-2 or TRBV6-3 and TRBJ2-3; TRBD2 matches 9 bases. This CDR3 has 16 amino acids. After removal of 0 bases from V and 3 bases from J, the junction contained 4 bases not matched to a gene. In germline, CDR1 is MNHEY, CDR2 SVGEGT. The CDR3 bases are TGTGCCAGCAGTTACTCGGGAGCGGGAGGTACAGATACGCAGTATTTT. It yields the protein CASSYSGAGGTDTQYF.

Ten or more counts support this clonotype. This chain connects TRBV12-3 or TRBV12-4 to TRBJ2-4; a weak D match, TRBD2 (6 bases). The CDR3 length is 14 residues. V lost 3 bases and J lost 9, with 15 bases in between. DNA for the CDR3: TGTGCCAGCAGTTTCGGCGGTGAGGGAGGCATTCAGTACTTC. It yields the protein CASSFGGEGGIQYF.

This clonotype was seen many times. V and J are TRBV5-1 and TRBJ1-4; no clear D gene. This CDR3 is 14 amino acids long. V lost 5 bases, J lost 6 bases, and 14 bases lay in between. Per the germline V gene, CDR1 is SGHRS and CDR2 is YFSETQ. DNA for the CDR3: TGCGCCAGCAGTCGTCAGTCGAGGGATGAAAAACTGTTTTTT. Its translation is CASSRQSRDEKLFF. The full variable domain, its missing parts supplied by reference TRBV5-1 and TRBJ1-4, is KAGVTQTPRYLIKTRGQQVTLSCSPISGHRSVSWYQQTPGQGLQFLFEYFSETQRNKGNFPGRFSGRQFSNSRSEMNVSTLELGDSALYLCASSRQSRDEKLFFGSGTQLSVL.

The gene calls are TRBV18 and TRBJ2-7, with TRBD2 identical over 7 bases. The junction had 13 bases not matched to a gene; V was cut back by 6 bases and J by 5 bases. Germline CDR1 KGHSH, CDR2 LQKENI. This CDR3 comprises 15 residues. This chain's CDR3 is CASSLGGFRADEQYF. The CDR3 DNA sequence: TGTGCCAGCTCCCTCGGGGGGTTCAGGGCTGACGAGCAGTACTTC.

This clonotype was seen at least ten times. The V call is TRBV20-1, the J call TRBJ2-7; TRBD2 matches at 9 bases. Per the germline V gene, CDR1 is DFQATT and CDR2 is SNEGSKA (reference sequence). CDR3 length: 14 residues. The V and J ends lost 5 bases and 2 bases, in that order; junction bases with no gene match: 7. The CDR3 sequence is CSAPPAGGTYEQYF. The CDR3 coding sequence is TGCAGTGCTCCTCCAGCGGGAGGCACCTACGAGCAGTACTTC.

This clonotype has at least ten counts. V is TRBV7-3 and J is TRBJ1-1, with a possible D match to TRBD1 (5 bases). CDR1 and CDR2 (germline): SGHTA, FQGTGA. The CDR3 has 14 residues. Deletions cut 5 bases from V and 1 base from J, with 11 bases between. CDR3 sequence reads: CASSKGAPNTEAFF. DNA for the CDR3: TGTGCCAGCAGCAAAGGGGCACCGAACACTGAAGCTTTCTTT.

This clonotype was observed many times. CDR3 in amino acids: CAWRALGGLESYEQYF. The DNA of the CDR3 is TGTGCCTGGAGAGCCTTAGGAGGACTAGAAAGCTACGAGCAGTACTTC. The chain is built from TRBV30 and TRBJ2-7; 7 bases fit TRBD2. The CDR3 is 16 amino acids. The germline V gene has CDR1 GTSNPN and CDR2 SVGIG (reference sequence). V shed 3 bases and J 3 bases; nucleotides not matched to a gene: 14.

Only a few counts were recorded for this clonotype. CDR3 sequence: CASTLGVSGAVTYEQYF. The CDR3 nucleotides are TGTGCCAGCACCCTAGGGGTTAGCGGGGCAGTCACCTACGAGCAGTACTTC. The V and J genes are TRBV9 and TRBJ2-7; TRBD2 matches at 8 bases. The CDR3 consists of 17 residues. With 6 bases clipped from V and 2 bases from J, the junction kept 16 bases outside the gene matches. CDR1 and CDR2 (germline): SGDLS, YYNGEE. Full variable domain (rest looked up from reference TRBV9 and TRBJ2-7): DSGVTQTPKHLITATGQRVTLRCSPRSGDLSVYWYQQSLDQGLQFLIQYYNGEERAKGNILERFSAQQFPDLHSELNLSSLELGDSALYFCASTLGVSGAVTYEQYFGPGTRLTVT.

The J gene is TRBJ2-1, the V gene TRBV20-1, with 9 bases that match TRBD2. The J segment lost 0 bases and the V segment lost 6 bases, leaving 9 bases of the junction unmatched. The CDR3 is 16 residues long. CDR1 and CDR2 (germline): DFQATT, SNEGSKA (reference sequence). The CDR3 is CSAGGSSGSSYNEQFF. CDR3 nucleotide sequence: TGCAGTGCCGGGGGTAGTAGCGGGAGCTCCTACAATGAGCAGTTCTTC.

The chain recombines TRBV7-2 with TRBJ1-5, with D possibly TRBD1 on 5 matching bases. The germline gives CDR1 SGHTA, CDR2 FQGNSA. V was trimmed by 4 bases and J by 1 base, leaving 14 bases between them. CDR3 length equals 16 residues. CDR3: CASSSQGPSSNQPQHF. The CDR3 DNA follows: TGTGCCAGCAGCTCCCAGGGTCCCAGCAGCAATCAGCCCCAGCATTTT.

This clonotype was detected only a few times. The chain recombines TRBV27 with TRBJ1-5; D is ambiguous. Germline V gives CDR1 MNHEY, CDR2 SMNVEV (reference sequence). Trimming left V 5 bases short and J 1 base short, with 9 bases between. This CDR3 has 14 residues. The CDR3 reads CASSLRESNQPQHF. The CDR3 DNA sequence: TGTGCCAGCAGTCTCCGGGAGAGCAATCAGCCCCAGCATTTT.

In this sample, this clonotype turned up many times. This chain joins TRBV11-2 and TRBJ2-4; D possibly uses TRBD1 or TRBD2 (5 bases each). Trimming cost V 5 bases and J 4 bases, with 12 bases left between them. The CDR3 length is 14 residues. Germline V CDR1 and CDR2: SGHAT, FQNNGV. CDR3 sequence (DNA): TGTGCCAGCAGCGGTGTGGGACCGAAAAACATTCAGTACTTC. The encoded protein is CASSGVGPKNIQYF.

The chain is built from TRBV20-1 and TRBJ1-6, with 7 bases identical to TRBD1. V trimming: 1 base; J trimming: 7 bases; junction bases outside the gene matches: 4. The length of the CDR3 is 14 residues. Germline CDR1 DFQATT, CDR2 SNEGSKA (reference sequence). Here the CDR3 reads CSARVPGGNSPLHF. CDR3 sequence (DNA): TGCAGTGCTAGAGTTCCAGGGGGGAATTCACCCCTCCACTTT.

This clonotype was seen ten or more times. J is TRBJ1-6 and V is TRBV27; 10 nucleotides agree with TRBD1. CDR1 MNHEY and CDR2 SMNVEV come from the germline V gene (reference sequence). The CDR3 has 19 amino acids. V shed 3 bases, J shed 2 bases, and the junction held 10 bases outside the gene matches. For the CDR3, the DNA is TGTGCCAGCAGTTTCGGGACAGGGGATGCGTTCACCTATAATTCACCCCTCCACTTT. Translation gives CASSFGTGDAFTYNSPLHF.

V is TRBV28 and J is TRBJ1-5; D perhaps matches TRBD1 (6 bases). Germline CDR1 reads MDHEN; CDR2 reads SYDVKM. This CDR3 is built from 14 residues. Trimming shortened V by 5 bases and J by 6 bases, and 14 bases separated the two germline ends. In DNA, the CDR3 is TGTGCCAGCAGTATACAGGGCCGGGGTCAGCCCCAGCATTTT. Protein product: CASSIQGRGQPQHF.

The sample holds many counts of this clonotype. The chain links TRBV20-1 to TRBJ1-1; 7 bases line up with TRBD1. The CDR3 runs 14 residues. Germline V gives CDR1 DFQATT, CDR2 SNEGSKA (reference sequence). The trim removed 3 bases at V and 2 bases at J, leaving 6 bases unmatched. CDR3 DNA sequence: TGCAGTGCTAGGGAGGGGGCCTCAAACACTGAAGCTTTCTTT. Encoded protein: CSAREGASNTEAFF.

The chain couples TRBV12-3 or TRBV12-4 to TRBJ2-1; D is unclear. V was cut by 2 bases and J by 5 bases, with 13 bases left in between. The CDR3 is 15 amino acids. CDR3 residues: CASSLSRPLNNEQFF. CDR3 coding DNA: TGTGCCAGCAGTTTAAGTAGACCCCTTAACAATGAGCAGTTCTTC.